The 32 T cell receptor beta chains below all came from one sample that was sequenced in a study of cytomegalovirus exposure and HLA in healthy donors. It was with 60 Vbeta and 13 Jbeta primers that the PCR ran. The data were produced by immunoSEQ multiplex PCR, yet TCRdb's version contains in-frame clones alone and is incomplete. This sample has over 45,000 clones, with around 83% found just once. The sequencing input was PBMCs. The source is a man younger than 45 in good health and CMV-seronegative.

The V gene is TRBV7-8, the J gene TRBJ2-7, with TRBD2 matching over 10 bases. Per germline, CDR1 SGHVS and CDR2 FQNEAQ. The length of the CDR3 is 15 residues. After removal of 1 base from V and 3 bases from J, the junction contained 3 bases not matched to a gene. For the CDR3, the DNA is TGTGCCAGCAGCTTAGAACTAGCGGGGATCTACGAGCAGTACTTC. The encoded protein is CASSLELAGIYEQYF.

There are a few counts of this clone. The chain employs TRBV7-2 and TRBJ1-4; D remains unclear. V was trimmed by 0 bases and J by 10 bases, leaving 15 bases between them. Germline V gene lookup returns CDR1 SGHTA and CDR2 FQGNSA. The CDR3 is 15 residues long. CDR3 protein: CASSLARQPSGKLFF. The CDR3 bases are TGTGCCAGCAGCTTAGCGAGGCAGCCATCGGGAAAACTGTTTTTT. The complete variable domain, with remaining parts taken from reference TRBV7-2 and TRBJ1-4, reads GAGVSQSPSNKVTEKGKDVELRCDPISGHTALYWYRQSLGQGLEFLIYFQGNSAPDKSGLPSDRFSAERTGGSVSTLTIQRTQQEDSAVYLCASSLARQPSGKLFFGSGTQLSVL.

This clone came up once. One end of the junction does not line up with germline, which may come from a read error. The chain has TRBV7-9 and TRBJ2-1, with D perhaps matching TRBD2 (5 bases). Germline V gene data show CDR1 as SEHNR and CDR2 as FQNEAQ (reference sequence). The CDR3 is 16 amino acids. The CDR3 DNA follows: TGTTCCAGCAGCTCGAGAGGGCCCACTCTCCCGGATGAGCAGTTCTTC. This gives the protein CSSSSRGPTLPDEQFF.

This chain uses TRBV9 with TRBJ2-1, with a possible D match to TRBD2 (6 bases). V lost 0 bases, J lost 3 bases, and 13 bases lay in between. This CDR3 spans 16 amino acids. CDR1 is SGDLS, CDR2 YYNGEE, per germline. For the CDR3, the DNA is TGTGCCAGCAGCGTAGGTTGGGGGGAGATCTACAATGAGCAGTTCTTC. Translated: CASSVGWGEIYNEQFF.

The rearrangement links TRBV13 to TRBJ2-7; a weak D match, TRBD1 (5 bases). Germline CDR1 PRHDT, CDR2 FYEKMQ (reference sequence). This CDR3 is 12 amino acids long. The ends were cut back, 5 bases at V and 6 bases at J, with 11 bases in the middle. DNA for the CDR3: TGTGCCAGCAGCACTCAGGGTACCGAGCAGTACTTC. Encoded protein: CASSTQGTEQYF.

This chain joins TRBV5-1 and TRBJ2-3; 8 bases map to TRBD2. J was trimmed by 3 bases and V by 4 bases; bases with no gene match: 10. CDR3 length equals 16 residues. Germline CDR1 and CDR2: SGHRS and YFSETQ. The CDR3: CASSPQTGGRTDTQYF. The CDR3 DNA follows: TGCGCCAGCAGCCCCCAGACGGGAGGGCGGACAGATACGCAGTATTTT.

The gene calls are TRBV6-1 and TRBJ1-1; 9 positions agree with TRBD1. The CDR3 spans 14 residues. Trimming took 5 bases from V and 7 from J; bases not matched to a gene: 8. Germline V gives CDR1 MNHNS, CDR2 SASEGT. The CDR3 sequence is CASSRTGEPGEAFF. CDR3 in DNA: TGTGCCAGCAGTAGGACAGGGGAACCAGGTGAAGCTTTCTTT.

The rearrangement links TRBV27 to TRBJ2-7; 9 positions agree with TRBD1. The CDR3 is 14 amino acids. V gave up 2 bases and J gave up 6 bases; unmatched junction bases: 5. The germline V gene has CDR1 MNHEY and CDR2 SMNVEV (reference sequence). The CDR3 bases are TGTGCCAGCAGTTTACCCGGGACAGGGCGCGAGCAGTACTTC. This encodes CASSLPGTGREQYF.

The chain joins TRBV5-6 to TRBJ1-1; 7 bases agree with TRBD1. The CDR3 runs to 14 residues. V was pared by 2 bases and J by 4 bases, with 5 bases of the junction left unmatched. The germline V gene has CDR1 SGHDT and CDR2 YYEEEE. CDR3 sequence (DNA): TGTGCCAGCAGCTTTAGACAGGGCACCACTGAAGCTTTCTTT. It codes for CASSFRQGTTEAFF.

The chain has TRBV13 and TRBJ2-3; 7 bases line up with TRBD1. Germline V gene data show CDR1 as PRHDT and CDR2 as FYEKMQ (reference sequence). The CDR3 spans 14 residues. V lost 5 bases to trimming and J lost 6 bases; unmatched junction nucleotides: 8. The CDR3 spells CASSPRQGIDTQYF. CDR3 coding DNA: TGTGCCAGCAGCCCCCGACAGGGTATCGATACGCAGTATTTT.

On this clone: Other DNA sequences within the sample encode an identical CDR3. The chain uses TRBV5-5 and TRBJ1-5, with D perhaps matching TRBD1 (6 bases). The CDR3 is 15 amino acids. Looked up from germline, CDR1 is SGHKS and CDR2 is YYEKEE (reference sequence). Trimming stripped 4 bases from V and 4 bases from J, with 15 bases between. For the CDR3, the DNA is TGTGCCAGCAGCCCCGCCGGACAGTTAAATCAGCCCCAGCATTTT. Its translation is CASSPAGQLNQPQHF.

The chain has TRBV7-2 and TRBJ2-3; 7 bases map to TRBD2. The CDR3 consists of 16 residues. With 0 bases clipped from V and 5 bases from J, the junction kept 8 bases outside the gene matches. The germline gives CDR1 SGHTA, CDR2 FQGNSA. CDR3 region: CASSLAGGPSEDTQYF. For the CDR3, the DNA is TGTGCCAGCAGCTTAGCGGGAGGGCCCTCTGAAGATACGCAGTATTTT.

The chain joins TRBV2 to TRBJ2-2, with TRBD1 as a possible D gene (5 bases). V lost 6 bases to trimming and J lost 1 base, with 6 bases between them. The V gene's germline CDR1 is SNHLY and CDR2 FYNNEI. This CDR3 spans 13 amino acids. CDR3 nucleotides: TGTGCCAGCAGGACAGAGAACACCGGGGAGCTGTTTTTT. Encoded protein: CASRTENTGELFF.

This rearrangement joins TRBV7-8 to TRBJ1-4; possibly TRBD1 for D (5 bases). Germline V CDR1 and CDR2: SGHVS, FQNEAQ. Trimming cost V 6 bases and J 7 bases, with 18 bases left between them. The CDR3 has 15 amino acids. The CDR3: CASSLQGNLREKLFF. DNA of the CDR3: TGTGCCAGCAGTTTGCAGGGTAACTTACGTGAAAAACTGTTTTTT.

The chain has TRBV7-9 and TRBJ1-3, with D unresolved. The CDR3 has 15 residues. The V end lost 5 bases, the J end lost 0 bases, and 11 bases lay between the germline ends. CDR1 is SEHNR, CDR2 FQNEAQ, per germline (reference sequence). CDR3: CASSRGHPSGNTIYF. As DNA, the CDR3 is TGTGCCAGCAGCCGAGGGCACCCCTCTGGAAACACCATATATTTT.

V is TRBV18 and J is TRBJ1-1; weak D call: TRBD1 (5 bases). Per germline, CDR1 KGHSH and CDR2 LQKENI. V gave up 3 bases and J gave up 5 bases, with 16 bases separating them. There are 15 residues in the CDR3. The CDR3 nucleotides read TGTGCCAGCTCACCGGGACCGCCCGGGGGGACTGAAGCTTTCTTT. This sequence encodes CASSPGPPGGTEAFF. The whole variable domain, filled in from reference TRBV18 and TRBJ1-1, reads NAGVMQNPRHLVRRRGQEARLRCSPMKGHSHVYWYRQLPEEGLKFMVYLQKENIIDESGMPKERFSAEFPKEGPSILRIQQVVRGDSAAYFCASSPGPPGGTEAFFGQGTRLTVV.

This chain links TRBV7-8 with TRBJ2-1, with 14 positions matching TRBD2. The CDR3 totals 17 residues. CDR1 and CDR2 from the germline V gene are SGHVS and FQNEAQ. After removal of 5 bases from V and 1 base from J, the junction contained 4 bases not matched to a gene. In nucleotides, the CDR3 is TGTGCCAGCAGCGTAGGACTAGCGGGAGGTTCCTACAATGAGCAGTTCTTC. Residues: CASSVGLAGGSYNEQFF.

The genes are TRBV5-1 and TRBJ1-1, with TRBD1 identical over 7 bases. V trimming: 0 bases; J trimming: 6 bases; junction bases outside the gene matches: 5. Germline CDR1 SGHRS, CDR2 YFSETQ. CDR3 length equals 14 residues. DNA for the CDR3: TGCGCCAGCAGCTTGGGACAGGGACTCCCTGAAGCTTTCTTT. Residues: CASSLGQGLPEAFF. Supplemented by reference TRBV5-1 and TRBJ1-1, the full variable domain reads KAGVTQTPRYLIKTRGQQVTLSCSPISGHRSVSWYQQTPGQGLQFLFEYFSETQRNKGNFPGRFSGRQFSNSRSEMNVSTLELGDSALYLCASSLGQGLPEAFFGQGTRLTVV.

The gene calls are TRBV6-4 and TRBJ2-3, with D possibly being TRBD2 (6 bases). V dropped 3 bases and J dropped 1 base, with 11 bases sitting between them. This CDR3 spans 15 amino acids. Germline V gene lookup returns CDR1 MRHNA and CDR2 SNTAGT. The DNA for the CDR3 is TGTGCCAGCAGTGAGGACGGGAGTGGCACAGATACGCAGTATTTT. Its protein product is CASSEDGSGTDTQYF.

The chain couples TRBV30 to TRBJ2-3; TRBD2 aligns across 10 bases. V shed 3 bases, J shed 1 base, and the junction held 4 bases outside the gene matches. Germline V lookup: CDR1 GTSNPN, CDR2 SVGIG (reference sequence). The CDR3 runs to 15 residues. This CDR3 reads CAWSDLAGGTDTQYF. CDR3 coding DNA: TGTGCCTGGAGCGACCTAGCGGGAGGCACAGATACGCAGTATTTT.

The chain carries TRBV10-2 and TRBJ2-1; weak D call: TRBD1 (5 bases). Per the germline V gene, CDR1 is WSHSY and CDR2 is SAAADI. The CDR3 is 16 amino acids. V lost 6 bases to trimming and J lost 3 bases, with 18 bases between them. CDR3 amino acids: CASSPARVYGYNEQFF. CDR3 nucleotide sequence: TGCGCCAGCAGCCCGGCCAGGGTTTACGGCTACAATGAGCAGTTCTTC.

The rearrangement uses TRBV4-3 and TRBJ2-5, with D possibly TRBD2 on 7 matching bases. Trimming took 1 base from V and 5 from J, leaving 17 bases between them. The CDR3 loop spans 16 amino acids. Per germline, CDR1 LGHNA and CDR2 YSLEER. The CDR3 here is CASSQVYGGQGETQYF. As DNA, the CDR3 is TGCGCCAGCAGCCAAGTATACGGGGGGCAAGGGGAGACCCAGTACTTC.

V and J are TRBV7-2 and TRBJ1-1, with D possibly matching TRBD1 (6 bases). CDR3 length equals 11 residues. V lost 7 bases and J 8 bases, leaving 11 bases between the germline ends. Germline loops: CDR1 SGHTA, CDR2 FQGNSA. The DNA for the CDR3 is TGTGCCAGCACCTTCACAGGGGAAGCTTTCTTT. Translation: CASTFTGEAFF. The complete variable domain, with remaining parts taken from reference TRBV7-2 and TRBJ1-1, reads GAGVSQSPSNKVTEKGKDVELRCDPISGHTALYWYRQSLGQGLEFLIYFQGNSAPDKSGLPSDRFSAERTGGSVSTLTIQRTQQEDSAVYLCASTFTGEAFFGQGTRLTVV.

This chain joins TRBV27 and TRBJ2-3; TRBD2 matches at 12 bases. Germline CDR1 and CDR2: MNHEY and SMNVEV (reference sequence). The CDR3 extends over 16 amino acids. V shed 4 bases and J 5 bases; nucleotides not matched to a gene: 7. The CDR3 loop reads CASSSLAGGPGDTQYF. CDR3 in DNA: TGTGCCAGCAGTTCCCTAGCGGGGGGGCCAGGAGATACGCAGTATTTT.

CDR3 nucleotide sequence: TGTGCCAGCAGTTACCGTAGGCGGAAAGAGACCCAGTACTTC. Its protein product is CASSYRRRKETQYF. V and J are TRBV6-5 and TRBJ2-5; D is undetermined. V gave up 2 bases and J gave up 3 bases, with 10 bases separating them. CDR1 and CDR2 from the germline V gene are MNHEY and SVGAGI. The CDR3 is made up of 14 amino acids.

The chain couples TRBV9 to TRBJ2-3; D may be TRBD2 (5 bases). The germline CDR1 and CDR2 sequences are SGDLS and YYNGEE. V was clipped by 4 bases and J by 6 bases, with 18 bases between them. The length of the CDR3 is 15 residues. The CDR3 region has the DNA TGTGCCAGCAGCTTTTTCGGGCAGTCGGGGGATACGCAGTATTTT. It codes for CASSFFGQSGDTQYF.

The rearrangement links TRBV5-3 to TRBJ1-5; D is unresolved. TRBV5-3 qualifies as an ORF whose function is uncertain. V was trimmed by 4 bases and J by 5 bases, leaving 16 bases between them. The CDR3 runs to 15 residues. CDR3 sequence (DNA): TGTGCCAGAAGCCCCCCCAGGCTTCAAGATCAGCCCCAGCATTTT. Translated, it gives CARSPPRLQDQPQHF.

The gene calls are TRBV27 and TRBJ2-5; weak D call: TRBD1 (8 bases). The end of the DNA is better explained by TRBJ2-7, so the J call may be wrong. Germline values: CDR1 MNHEY, CDR2 SMNVEV (reference sequence). There are 16 residues in the CDR3. DNA of the CDR3: TGTGCCAGCAGTTTATCCCCCCGGACAGGGAGGGACGAGCAGTACTTC. The encoded protein is CASSLSPRTGRDEQYF.

Here the CDR3 DNA reads TGTGCCAGCAGCGTAGGTCAGGGGGAGGCCAACGTCCTGACTTTC. This translates into CASSVGQGEANVLTF. The V call is TRBV9, the J call TRBJ2-6; 7 bases align to TRBD1. Trimming took 0 bases from V and 6 from J; bases not matched to a gene: 3. The V gene's germline CDR1 is SGDLS and CDR2 YYNGEE. The CDR3 contains 15 residues. The full variable domain, completed using reference TRBV9 and TRBJ2-6, is DSGVTQTPKHLITATGQRVTLRCSPRSGDLSVYWYQQSLDQGLQFLIQYYNGEERAKGNILERFSAQQFPDLHSELNLSSLELGDSALYFCASSVGQGEANVLTFGAGSRLTVL.

The chain recombines TRBV5-1 with TRBJ1-1, with 8 bases fitting TRBD1. This CDR3 spans 14 amino acids. Germline V gene sequence: CDR1 SGHRS, CDR2 YFSETQ. Unmatched junction bases numbered 6, after V lost 7 bases and J lost 1 base. CDR3 in amino acids: CASARGPGNTEAFF. CDR3 nucleotides: TGCGCCAGCGCCAGGGGGCCGGGGAACACTGAAGCTTTCTTT.

The chain combines TRBV4-2 with TRBJ2-7; weak D call: TRBD2 (6 bases). Germline assignment: CDR1 LGHNA and CDR2 YNFKEQ. CDR3 size: 14 residues. Trimming left V 4 bases short and J 6 bases short, with 16 bases between. CDR3 nucleotide sequence: TGTGCCAGCAGCCCGGTACTAGCTTTAGCCGAGCAGTACTTC. Encoded protein: CASSPVLALAEQYF.

The CDR3 sequence is CAISLGQSYNEQFF. CDR3 bases: TGTGCCATCAGTCTGGGACAGTCCTACAATGAGCAGTTCTTC. The rearrangement joins TRBV10-3 to TRBJ2-1, with 7 bases matching TRBD1. Germline V gives CDR1 ENHRY, CDR2 SYGVKD. V was clipped by 5 bases and J by 1 base; unmatched bases: 2. The CDR3 has 14 residues.